This T cell receptor (beta chain) stems from a study of blood T cell repertoires in COVID-19. About the study: Material from acute and convalescent COVID-19 was sourced from the United States, Italy and Spain. PBMCs, B-cell-depleted T cells, or T cells provided the cDNA or gDNA that made up the material.

The CDR3 has 16 residues. Germline V gene sequence: CDR1 SGDLS, CDR2 YYNGEE. J was trimmed by 5 bases and V by 0 bases; bases with no gene match: 9. Authors' processing steps: Amplification of reference gene primers was used by the study to estimate nucleated cell counts. TCRdb's table, derived via immunoSEQ multiplex PCR, lists solely in-frame clones and lacks some. The DNA gave D and trimming, while V, J and clone size come from that table. Here the sample spans roughly 75,000 clones, roughly four fifths being singletons. In this sample, this clone turned up once. This chain joins TRBV9 and TRBJ2-5, with TRBD2 identical over 8 bases. The sequencing sample was made of peripheral blood. The TCR sequence derives from a man aged 50 or older with acute or convalescent COVID-19. CDR3 coding DNA: TGTGCCAGCAGCGTAGGCGGGGGGACGTCCGGGGAGACCCAGTACTTC. Translated, it gives CASSVGGGTSGETQYF.